This T cell receptor (beta chain) is from a study of identical twins. Findings of the study overall: Cross-sectional statistics, not tracking of the same donors, supported the conclusions. Weaker excess sharing between twins was seen in beta out-of-frame sequences.

Per germline, CDR1 KGHSY and CDR2 FQNENV. Trimming took off 0 bases at V and 1 base at J, with 4 bases between the two ends. The CDR3 is 14 amino acids. Each cDNA held unique molecular identifiers, and template switching gave it a universal primer site. TCRdb analysed the 5' RACE reads with MiXCR anew, one entry per CDR3 protein. This table has 420,000 or so distinct CDR3 sequences, under 20% appearing once. A word on this clonotype: Antigen unknown.

Among all donors, each was a healthy Caucasian. Sequences were obtained from naive T cells sorted from blood. The genes are TRBV16 and TRBJ1-5; no clear D. The TCR was taken from a man aged 50-60 years in good health. CDR3 in amino acids: CASSQSRSNQPQHF. DNA for the CDR3: TGTGCCAGCAGCCAATCTCGGAGCAATCAGCCCCAGCATTTT.